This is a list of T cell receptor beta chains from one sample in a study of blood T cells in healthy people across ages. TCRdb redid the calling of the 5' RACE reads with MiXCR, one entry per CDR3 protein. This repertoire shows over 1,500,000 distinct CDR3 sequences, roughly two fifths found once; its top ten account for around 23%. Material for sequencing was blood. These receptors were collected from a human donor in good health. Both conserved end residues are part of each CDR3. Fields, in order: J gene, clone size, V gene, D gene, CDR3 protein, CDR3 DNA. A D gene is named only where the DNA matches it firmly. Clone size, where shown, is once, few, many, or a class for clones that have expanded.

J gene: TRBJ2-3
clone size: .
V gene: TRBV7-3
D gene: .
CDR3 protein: CASSPSRPEDTQYF
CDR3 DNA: TGTGCCAGCAGCCCCTCCCGACCGGAAGATACGCAGTATTTT

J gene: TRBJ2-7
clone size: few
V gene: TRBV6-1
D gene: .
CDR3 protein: CASSETQGWELGSYEQYF
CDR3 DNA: TGTGCCAGCAGTGAAACGCAGGGTTGGGAGTTAGGGTCCTACGAGCAGTACTTC

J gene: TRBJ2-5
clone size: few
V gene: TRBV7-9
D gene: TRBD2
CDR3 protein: CASSGSGRETQYF
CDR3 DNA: TGTGCCAGCAGCGGTAGCGGGAGAGAGACCCAGTACTTC

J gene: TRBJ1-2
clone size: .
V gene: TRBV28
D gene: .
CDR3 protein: CASSSSKDTYTSGYTF
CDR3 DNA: TGTGCCAGCAGTTCCAGCAAGGACACATATACCTCTGGCTACACCTTC

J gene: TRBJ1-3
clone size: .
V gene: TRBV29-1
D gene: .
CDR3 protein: CSVKRNSGNTIYF
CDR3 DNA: TGCAGCGTAAAACGGAACTCTGGAAACACCATATATTTT

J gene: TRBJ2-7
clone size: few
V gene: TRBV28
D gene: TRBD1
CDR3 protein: CASSLRGRRAYEQYF
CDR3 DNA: TGTGCCAGCAGTTTAAGGGGGCGAAGGGCCTACGAGCAGTACTTC

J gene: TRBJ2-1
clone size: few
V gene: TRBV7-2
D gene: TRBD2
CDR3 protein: CASSFQRGAPQGEQFF
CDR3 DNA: TGTGCCAGCAGCTTTCAGCGGGGGGCGCCGCAGGGGGAGCAGTTCTTC

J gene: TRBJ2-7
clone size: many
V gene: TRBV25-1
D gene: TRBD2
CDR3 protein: CASRRGGTYEQYF
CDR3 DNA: TGTGCCAGCAGACGCGGGGGAACCTACGAGCAGTACTTC

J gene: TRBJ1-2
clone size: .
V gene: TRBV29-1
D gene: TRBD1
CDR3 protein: CSVDQPTGDYGYTF
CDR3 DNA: TGCAGCGTCGACCAACCGACAGGGGACTATGGCTACACCTTC

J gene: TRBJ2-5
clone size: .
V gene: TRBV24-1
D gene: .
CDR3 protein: CATRDSGRQETQYF
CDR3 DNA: TGTGCCACCAGGGATTCCGGCAGACAAGAGACCCAGTACTTC

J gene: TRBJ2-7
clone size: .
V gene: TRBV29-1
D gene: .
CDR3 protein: CGVGQAYYEQYF
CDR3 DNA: TGCGGCGTAGGGCAAGCTTACTACGAGCAGTACTTC

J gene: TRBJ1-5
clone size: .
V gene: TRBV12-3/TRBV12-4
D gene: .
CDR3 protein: CASSFGHPGMRSNQPQHF
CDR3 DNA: TGTGCCAGCAGTTTTGGGCACCCGGGAATGCGTAGCAATCAGCCCCAGCATTTT

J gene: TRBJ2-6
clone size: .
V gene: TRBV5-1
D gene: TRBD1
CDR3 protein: CASSRTGTGRSGANVLTF
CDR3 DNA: TGCGCCAGCAGCCGGACCGGGACAGGGAGGTCTGGGGCCAACGTCCTGACTTTC

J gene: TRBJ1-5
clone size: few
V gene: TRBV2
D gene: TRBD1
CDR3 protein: CASSHGTGAANQPQHF
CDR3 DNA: TGTGCCAGCAGCCACGGGACAGGGGCCGCGAATCAGCCCCAGCATTTT

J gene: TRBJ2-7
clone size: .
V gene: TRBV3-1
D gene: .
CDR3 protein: CASSQVDRPFGEQYF
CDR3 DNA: TGTGCCAGCAGCCAAGTCGACAGGCCCTTCGGCGAGCAGTACTTC

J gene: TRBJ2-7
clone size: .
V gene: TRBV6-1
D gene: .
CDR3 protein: CASNLRGQNEQYF
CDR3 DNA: TGTGCCAGCAACCTAAGAGGCCAAAACGAGCAGTACTTC

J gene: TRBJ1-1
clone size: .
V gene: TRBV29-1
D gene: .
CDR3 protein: CSVFLLNTEAFF
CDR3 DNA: TGCAGCGTTTTTTTACTGAACACTGAAGCTTTCTTT

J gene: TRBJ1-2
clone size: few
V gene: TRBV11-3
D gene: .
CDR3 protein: CASSFTQGSGGYTF
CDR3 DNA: TGTGCCAGCAGCTTTACCCAGGGGTCTGGTGGCTACACCTTC

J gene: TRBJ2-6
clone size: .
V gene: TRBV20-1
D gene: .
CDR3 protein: CSASEWRPGAGANVLTF
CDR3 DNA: TGCAGTGCTAGTGAATGGCGTCCGGGGGCTGGGGCCAACGTCCTGACTTTC

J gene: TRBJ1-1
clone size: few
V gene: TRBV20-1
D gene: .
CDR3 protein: CSATPPTRGTEAFF
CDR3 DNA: TGCAGTGCCACGCCCCCTACACGAGGGACTGAAGCTTTCTTT

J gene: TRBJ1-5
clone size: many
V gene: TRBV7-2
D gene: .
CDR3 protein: CASSLSGPNQPQHF
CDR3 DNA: TGTGCCAGCAGCTTATCCGGGCCGAATCAGCCCCAGCATTTT

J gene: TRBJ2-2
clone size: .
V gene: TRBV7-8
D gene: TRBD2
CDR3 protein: CASSLGLAVRNTGELFF
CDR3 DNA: TGTGCCAGTAGCTTAGGGCTAGCGGTGAGGAACACCGGGGAGCTGTTTTTT

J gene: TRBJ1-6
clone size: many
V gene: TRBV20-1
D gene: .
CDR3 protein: CSAPFVAASSYNSPLHF
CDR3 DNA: TGCAGTGCCCCTTTCGTGGCAGCCAGCTCCTATAATTCACCCCTCCACTTT

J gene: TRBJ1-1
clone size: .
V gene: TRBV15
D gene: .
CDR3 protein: CATGHWGGDSTEAFF
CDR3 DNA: TGTGCCACCGGGCATTGGGGAGGGGATAGCACTGAAGCTTTCTTT

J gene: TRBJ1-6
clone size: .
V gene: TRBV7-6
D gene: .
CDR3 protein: CASSLGRPQSSPLHF
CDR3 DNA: TGTGCCAGCAGCTTAGGCCGACCTCAGAGTTCACCCCTCCACTTT

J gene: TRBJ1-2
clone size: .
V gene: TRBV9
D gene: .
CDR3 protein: CASSSGPQSGYTF
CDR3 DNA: TGTGCCAGCAGCTCAGGGCCTCAATCTGGCTACACCTTC

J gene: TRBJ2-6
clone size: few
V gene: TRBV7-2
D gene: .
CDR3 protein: CASSPFSRSGANVLTF
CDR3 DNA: TGTGCCAGCAGCCCGTTCTCCCGCTCTGGGGCCAACGTCCTGACTTTC

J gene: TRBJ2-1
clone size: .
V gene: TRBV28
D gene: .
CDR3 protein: CASSLTTQGRGNNVQFF
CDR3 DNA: TGTGCCAGCAGTTTGACAACCCAGGGAAGGGGTAACAATGTGCAGTTCTTC

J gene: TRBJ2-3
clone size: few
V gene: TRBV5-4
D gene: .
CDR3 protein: CASSMGKDTQYF
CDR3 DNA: TGTGCCAGCAGCATGGGGAAAGATACGCAGTATTTT

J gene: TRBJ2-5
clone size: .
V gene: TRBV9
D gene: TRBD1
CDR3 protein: CASSALSRDSQETQYF
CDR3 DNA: TGTGCCAGCAGCGCCTTAAGCCGGGACAGCCAAGAGACCCAGTACTTC

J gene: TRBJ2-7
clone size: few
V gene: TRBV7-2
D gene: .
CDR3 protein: CASSSGPYSSYEQYF
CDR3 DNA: TGTGCCAGCAGCTCAGGACCCTATAGCTCCTACGAGCAGTACTTC

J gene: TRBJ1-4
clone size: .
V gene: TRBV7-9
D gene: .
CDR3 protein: CASSLTYRVDEKLFF
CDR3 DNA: TGTGCCAGCAGCTTAACCTACAGGGTGGACGAAAAACTGTTTTTT

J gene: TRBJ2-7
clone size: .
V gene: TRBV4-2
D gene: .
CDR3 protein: CASSQRGNTYEQYF
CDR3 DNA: TGTGCCAGCAGCCAAAGGGGGAATACCTACGAGCAGTACTTC

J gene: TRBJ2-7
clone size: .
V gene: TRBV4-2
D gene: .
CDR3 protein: CASSQTYPLQGISYEQYF
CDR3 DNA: TGTGCCAGCAGCCAGACATACCCCCTGCAGGGGATATCCTACGAGCAGTACTTC

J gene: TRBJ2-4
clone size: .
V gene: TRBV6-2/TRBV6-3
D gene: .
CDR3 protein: CASSYLGRMDGNIQYF
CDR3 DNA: TGTGCCAGCAGTTACTTGGGTCGAATGGATGGAAACATTCAGTACTTC

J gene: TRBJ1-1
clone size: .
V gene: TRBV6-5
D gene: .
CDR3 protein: CATGRGNTEAFF
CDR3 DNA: TGTGCCACCGGGCGGGGGAACACTGAAGCTTTCTTT

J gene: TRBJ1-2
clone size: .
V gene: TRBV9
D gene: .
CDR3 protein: CASSVARRGYGYTF
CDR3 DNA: TGTGCCAGCAGCGTAGCCCGACGTGGCTATGGCTACACCTTC

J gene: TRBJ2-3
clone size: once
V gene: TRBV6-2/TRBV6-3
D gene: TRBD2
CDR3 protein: CASRFSGGGADTQYF
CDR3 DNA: TGTGCCAGCAGATTTAGCGGGGGAGGAGCAGATACGCAGTATTTT

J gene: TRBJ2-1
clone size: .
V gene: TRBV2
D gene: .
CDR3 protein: CASSEVGGQFF
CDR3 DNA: TGTGCCAGCAGTGAAGTGGGCGGGCAGTTCTTC

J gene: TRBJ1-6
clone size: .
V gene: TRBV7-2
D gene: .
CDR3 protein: CASSLEPTFSLHF
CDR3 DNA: TGTGCCAGCAGCTTAGAGCCCACATTCTCCCTCCACTTT

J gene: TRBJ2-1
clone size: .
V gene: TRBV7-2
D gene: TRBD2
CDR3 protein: CASSQRQAGEQFF
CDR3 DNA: TGTGCTAGCAGCCAGAGGCAAGCGGGGGAGCAGTTCTTC

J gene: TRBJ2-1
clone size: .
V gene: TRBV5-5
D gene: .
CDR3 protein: CASSWGLLAYEQFF
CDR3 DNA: TGTGCCAGCAGCTGGGGGTTACTAGCCTATGAGCAGTTCTTC

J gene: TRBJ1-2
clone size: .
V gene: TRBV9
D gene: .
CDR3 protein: CASSVTPRGYTF
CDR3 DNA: TGTGCCAGCAGCGTAACACCTCGTGGCTACACCTTC

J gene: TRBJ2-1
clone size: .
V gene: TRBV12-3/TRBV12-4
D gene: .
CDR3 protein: CASREFFGDEQFF
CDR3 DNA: TGTGCCAGCAGGGAGTTCTTTGGGGATGAGCAGTTCTTC

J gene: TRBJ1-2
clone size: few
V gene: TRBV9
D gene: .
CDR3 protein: CASSVHTGGYTF
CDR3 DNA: TGTGCCAGCAGCGTACATACGGGAGGCTACACCTTC

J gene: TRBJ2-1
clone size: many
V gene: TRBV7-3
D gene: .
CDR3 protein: CASSASYNEQFF
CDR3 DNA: TGTGCCAGCAGCGCCTCCTACAATGAGCAGTTCTTC

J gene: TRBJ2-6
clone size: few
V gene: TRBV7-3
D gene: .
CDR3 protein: CASSLSGYHPLGGANVLTF
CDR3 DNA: TGTGCCAGCAGCTTAAGTGGCTACCATCCCTTGGGGGGGGCCAACGTCCTGACTTTC

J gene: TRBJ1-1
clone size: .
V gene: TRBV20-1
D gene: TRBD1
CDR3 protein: CSARVTGRNTEAFF
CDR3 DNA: TGCAGTGCTAGAGTGACAGGGAGGAACACTGAAGCTTTCTTT

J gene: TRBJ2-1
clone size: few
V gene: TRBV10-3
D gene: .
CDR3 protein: CAISSTQGLNEQFF
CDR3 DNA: TGTGCCATCAGTTCTACTCAGGGACTCAATGAGCAGTTCTTC

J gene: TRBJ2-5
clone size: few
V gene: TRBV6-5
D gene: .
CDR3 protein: CASSTVLGAAETQYF
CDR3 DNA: TGTGCCAGCAGTACGGTCCTTGGCGCGGCAGAGACCCAGTACTTC

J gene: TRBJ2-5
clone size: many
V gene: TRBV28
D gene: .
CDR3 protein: CASRVPGQETQYF
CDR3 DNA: TGTGCCAGCAGGGTTCCGGGCCAAGAGACCCAGTACTTC

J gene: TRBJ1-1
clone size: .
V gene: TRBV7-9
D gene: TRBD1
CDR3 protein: CASRERWGTGGTEAFF
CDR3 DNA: TGTGCCAGCAGGGAAAGGTGGGGGACAGGGGGCACTGAAGCTTTCTTT

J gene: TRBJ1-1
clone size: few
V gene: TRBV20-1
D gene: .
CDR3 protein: CRSFGLMNTEAFF
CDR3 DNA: TGCAGGTCCTTCGGGCTCATGAACACTGAAGCTTTCTTT

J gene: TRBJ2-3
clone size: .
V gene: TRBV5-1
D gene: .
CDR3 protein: CASSLFPRQSTDTQYF
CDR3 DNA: TGCGCCAGCAGCTTGTTTCCCCGACAGAGCACAGATACGCAGTATTTT

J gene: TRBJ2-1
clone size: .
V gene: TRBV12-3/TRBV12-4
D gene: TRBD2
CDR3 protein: CASSFDIGTSGANEQFF
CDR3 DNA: TGTGCCAGCAGCTTCGACATCGGGACTAGCGGGGCCAATGAGCAGTTCTTC

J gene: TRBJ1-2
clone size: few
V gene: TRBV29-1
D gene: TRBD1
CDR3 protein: CSVEDPGGWGYTF
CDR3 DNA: TGCAGCGTTGAAGATCCAGGGGGCTGGGGCTACACCTTC

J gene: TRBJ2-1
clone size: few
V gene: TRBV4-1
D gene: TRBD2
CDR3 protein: CASSQVPGTSSLLVYNEQFF
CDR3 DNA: TGCGCCAGCAGCCAAGTTCCCGGGACTAGCTCGTTGTTGGTTTACAATGAGCAGTTCTTC

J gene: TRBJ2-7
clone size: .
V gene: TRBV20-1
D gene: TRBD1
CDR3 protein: CSVQPGTGDTEQYF
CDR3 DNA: TGCAGTGTTCAACCCGGGACAGGGGACACCGAGCAGTACTTC

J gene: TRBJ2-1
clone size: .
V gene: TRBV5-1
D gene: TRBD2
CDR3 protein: CASSLGSGTRNEQFF
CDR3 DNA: TGCGCCAGCAGCTTGGGATCCGGGACTAGGAACGAGCAGTTCTTC

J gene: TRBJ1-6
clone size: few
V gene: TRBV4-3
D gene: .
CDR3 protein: CASSQDPRSRNSPLHF
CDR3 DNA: TGCGCCAGCAGCCAAGATCCCAGGTCTCGTAATTCACCCCTCCACTTT